This TCR beta chain was captured by sequencing in a study of blood T cell repertoires in COVID-19. Methods used by the authors: How many nucleated cells were present was estimated from reference gene primer amplification. Some clones are missing from TCRdb's copy, which holds only in-frame ones; the method was immunoSEQ multiplex PCR. Clone size and V and J calls were adopted from that table, with D and trimming inferred from the DNA. Among 100,000 to 150,000 clones listed, around 85% were seen once. The sequenced material came from peripheral blood. The source of this sequence is a woman between 50 and 59 years old with acute or convalescent COVID-19.

The DNA of the CDR3 is TGCGCCAGCAGCCAAGATTTGCCTAACTCTGGAAACACCATATATTTT. The encoded protein is CASSQDLPNSGNTIYF. V usage is TRBV4-1 and J usage is TRBJ1-3; D gene unclear. V lost 0 bases and J 0 bases, leaving 9 bases between the germline ends. The germline CDR1 and CDR2 sequences are MGHRA and YSYEKL. The CDR3 totals 16 residues.